A single sample gave rise to the 30 T cell receptor beta chains below, sequenced in a study of cytotoxic CD8 clonotypes in ibrutinib-treated CLL. The assay was immunoSEQ multiplex PCR, and TCRdb's table has in-frame clones only and misses some. The table includes about 300,000 clones, around 76% detected once. The starting material was PBMCs, obtained at disease progression, from a patient treated with ibrutinib. The receptors shown here come from a human donor with chronic lymphocytic leukemia.

The V and J genes are TRBV7-2 and TRBJ2-1; 9 bases line up with TRBD2. V dropped 3 bases and J dropped 9; count of bases not matched to a gene: 6. Germline V gene lookup returns CDR1 SGHTA and CDR2 FQGNSA. This CDR3 comprises 14 residues. CDR3 sequence (DNA): TGTGCCAGCAGCTTGTTGCGGGGGGGCGTTGAGCAGTTCTTC. This translates into CASSLLRGGVEQFF.

The chain is built from TRBV11-2 and TRBJ2-7; D possibly corresponds to TRBD2 (6 bases). This CDR3 is built from 14 residues. Looked up from germline, CDR1 is SGHAT and CDR2 is FQNNGV. V lost 4 bases and J 7 bases, leaving 17 bases between the germline ends. The CDR3 sequence is CASSSPGLALEQYF. The DNA of the CDR3 is TGTGCCAGCAGCTCCCCGGGACTGGCCTTAGAGCAGTACTTC.

This chain joins TRBV11-3 and TRBJ2-5, with D perhaps matching TRBD2 (5 bases). CDR3 length: 13 residues. From germline, CDR1 is SGHNT and CDR2 YENEEA. Trimming removed 5 bases at V and 3 bases at J, with 10 bases between. CDR3 DNA: TGTGCCAGCAGCCCAGGACTTGAAGAGACCCAGTACTTC. Its protein product is CASSPGLEETQYF.

V usage is TRBV4-1 and J usage is TRBJ1-1, with TRBD1 as a possible D gene (5 bases). Germline V gene lookup returns CDR1 MGHRA and CDR2 YSYEKL. This CDR3 has 14 amino acids. V shed 4 bases and J shed 3 bases, with 12 bases lying between them. CDR3 coding DNA: TGCGCCAGCAGCCCAGGGAGGGGAGACACTGAAGCTTTCTTT. Translation: CASSPGRGDTEAFF.

This chain joins TRBV2 and TRBJ2-7; possible D gene TRBD2, 6 bases. V was shortened by 5 bases and J by 5 bases, with 16 bases between the two germline ends. The CDR3 length is 14 residues. The V gene's germline CDR1 is SNHLY and CDR2 FYNNEI. The CDR3 nucleotides read TGTGCCAGCAGTCCCGGAGGGCCGAGGAACGAGCAGTACTTC. This translates into CASSPGGPRNEQYF.

This rearrangement joins TRBV18 to TRBJ2-2, with D unclear. The CDR3 length is 14 residues. Looked up from germline, CDR1 is KGHSH and CDR2 is LQKENI. Trimming took 3 bases from V and 2 from J, leaving 7 bases between them. The CDR3 loop is CASSPQANTGELFF. The CDR3 nucleotides are TGTGCCAGCTCACCGCAGGCTAACACCGGGGAGCTGTTTTTT.

The V gene is TRBV4-1, the J gene TRBJ2-5; 7 bases are shared with TRBD1. This CDR3 comprises 16 residues. V dropped 1 base and J dropped 7; count of bases not matched to a gene: 12. Germline CDR1 and CDR2: MGHRA and YSYEKL. This chain's CDR3 is CASSQASTGAVGTQYF. In DNA form, the CDR3 reads TGCGCCAGCAGCCAAGCTTCAACAGGGGCCGTCGGGACCCAGTACTTC.

V and J are TRBV10-3 and TRBJ1-4; a weak D match, TRBD1 (5 bases). Trimming removed 8 bases from V and 5 bases from J, with 9 bases in between. Germline CDR1 is ENHRY and CDR2 is SYGVKD. CDR3 length equals 12 residues. CDR3 nucleotide sequence: TGTGCCATCGGGGACGGGAATGAAAAACTGTTTTTT. Translation gives CAIGDGNEKLFF.

The V and J genes are TRBV11-2 and TRBJ2-1, with 12 nucleotides matching TRBD2. The CDR3 is made up of 18 amino acids. The trim removed 4 bases at V and 9 bases at J, leaving 16 bases unmatched. Germline CDR1 reads SGHAT; CDR2 reads FQNNGV. The CDR3 region is CASSSTSGGPLWNPEQFF. In DNA form, the CDR3 reads TGTGCCAGCAGCTCTACTAGCGGGGGGCCCCTGTGGAATCCTGAGCAGTTCTTC.

This clone was detected once. J is TRBJ1-1 and V is TRBV7-6; a weak D match, TRBD1 (5 bases). The V end was cut by 4 bases, the J end by 1 base, with 7 bases between. CDR3 length: 13 residues. Germline lookup yields CDR1 SGHVS and CDR2 FNYEAQ. The CDR3 protein is CASSSDTNTEAFF. The CDR3 DNA reads TGTGCCAGCAGCTCGGACACGAACACTGAAGCTTTCTTT.

CDR3 loop: CASSSYGAGRDGYTF. DNA of the CDR3: TGTGCCAGCAGTTCGTATGGGGCAGGGAGAGATGGCTACACCTTC. This chain connects TRBV27 to TRBJ1-2; maybe TRBD1 (5 bases). V was pared by 4 bases and J by 6 bases, with 18 bases between. The CDR3 has 15 residues. The germline V gene encodes CDR1 MNHEY and CDR2 SMNVEV (reference sequence).

This clone was detected only a few times. The chain joins TRBV10-3 to TRBJ1-6; the D is unclear. This CDR3 spans 12 amino acids. Germline V gives CDR1 ENHRY, CDR2 SYGVKD. V was pared by 6 bases and J by 8 bases, with 8 bases between. CDR3 nucleotide sequence: TGTGCCATCAGCCCCCAGGATTCACCCCTCCACTTT. Translation: CAISPQDSPLHF.

V usage is TRBV27 and J usage is TRBJ2-1; unclear D gene. The CDR3 extends over 13 amino acids. Trimming shortened V by 5 bases and J by 8 bases, and 13 bases separated the two germline ends. CDR1 and CDR2 (germline): MNHEY, SMNVEV (reference sequence). CDR3 sequence: CASSTYPGDEQFF. The CDR3 coding sequence is TGTGCCAGCAGTACGTACCCGGGCGATGAGCAGTTCTTC.

V gene TRBV5-1 combines with J gene TRBJ1-5, with 8 bases fitting TRBD1. Germline V gene sequence: CDR1 SGHRS, CDR2 YFSETQ. The CDR3 contains 14 residues. V shed 4 bases, J shed 7 bases, and the junction held 7 bases outside the gene matches. CDR3 sequence (DNA): TGCGCCAGCAGCCTTGACAGGGGAGGACAGCCCCAGCATTTT. Translating it yields CASSLDRGGQPQHF.

V usage is TRBV21-1 and J usage is TRBJ2-7; the D segment call TRBD2 is taken from the table without a DNA check. TRBV21-1 is a pseudogene segment. This CDR3 region has 14 residues. CDR3 sequence reads: CASSKARAHIRQYF. The CDR3 coding sequence is TGTGCCAGCAGCAAAGCGAGGGCCCACATACGGCAGTACTTC.

V and J are TRBV29-1 and TRBJ2-7; TRBD2 might be the D (6 bases). Germline values: CDR1 SQVTM, CDR2 ANQGSEA. The CDR3 runs to 14 residues. V was shortened by 4 bases and J by 0 bases, with 13 bases between the two germline ends. The CDR3 DNA is TGCAGCGTTGTTCCGGGACTTAACTCCTACGAGCAGTACTTC. Protein product: CSVVPGLNSYEQYF.

V usage is TRBV28 and J usage is TRBJ1-4; D gene uncertain. The germline gives CDR1 MDHEN, CDR2 SYDVKM. The V and J ends lost 2 bases and 4 bases respectively, with 8 bases between them. This CDR3 comprises 14 residues. The CDR3 sequence is CASSLVGHNEKLFF. Here the CDR3 DNA reads TGTGCCAGCAGTTTAGTAGGGCATAATGAAAAACTGTTTTTT. Based on the CDR3 plus reference TRBV28 and TRBJ1-4, the full variable domain is DVKVTQSSRYLVKRTGEKVFLECVQDMDHENMFWYRQDPGLGLRLIYFSYDVKMKEKGDIPEGYSVSREKKERFSLILESASTNQTSMYLCASSLVGHNEKLFFGSGTQLSVL.

The chain uses TRBV7-2 and TRBJ1-1; D is unresolved. Germline-derived CDR1 and CDR2 are SGHTA and FQGNSA. The CDR3 spans 10 residues. Trimming cost V 1 base and J 10 bases, with 4 bases left between them. The chain's CDR3 is CASSLVPAFF. CDR3 nucleotides: TGTGCCAGCAGCTTAGTTCCAGCTTTCTTT.

The chain links TRBV2 to TRBJ1-1, with D unresolved. The CDR3 loop spans 13 amino acids. Trimming took 7 bases from V and 3 from J, leaving 12 bases between them. Germline-derived CDR1 and CDR2 are SNHLY and FYNNEI. The chain's CDR3 is CASTAWMDTEAFF. Here the CDR3 DNA reads TGTGCCAGCACGGCATGGATGGACACTGAAGCTTTCTTT.

The V call is TRBV2, the J call TRBJ2-5; D is possibly TRBD1 (7 bases). The CDR3 is 15 residues long. The germline gives CDR1 SNHLY, CDR2 FYNNEI. Trimming took 7 bases from V and 9 from J, leaving 24 bases between them. The CDR3 DNA reads as TGTGCCAGCACCGAACTAGCAGGGGGGACCGGGGCCCAGTACTTC. This codes for CASTELAGGTGAQYF.

A single count supports this clone. The chain combines TRBV25-1 with TRBJ2-5; maybe TRBD2 (6 bases). CDR3 length: 14 amino acids. Germline lookup yields CDR1 MGHDK and CDR2 SYGVNS. Trimming removed 0 bases from V and 4 bases from J, with 9 bases in between. The CDR3 loop reads CASSEYRGGETQYF. The DNA for the CDR3 is TGTGCCAGCAGTGAATATCGGGGAGGAGAGACCCAGTACTTC. Drawing the rest from reference TRBV25-1 and TRBJ2-5, the complete variable domain is EADIYQTPRYLVIGTGKKITLECSQTMGHDKMYWYQQDPGMELHLIHYSYGVNSTEKGDLSSESTVSRIRTEHFPLTLESARPSHTSQYLCASSEYRGGETQYFGPGTRLLVL.

The rearrangement links TRBV7-9 to TRBJ2-1, with a weak D call TRBD1 (6 bases). The CDR3 runs 15 residues. CDR1 and CDR2 from the germline V gene are SEHNR and FQNEAQ (reference sequence). V was clipped by 5 bases and J by 2 bases, with 13 bases between them. DNA for the CDR3: TGTGCCAGCAGCCACCCTGAGGGGGCCTACAATGAGCAGTTCTTC. It translates to CASSHPEGAYNEQFF.

The V gene is TRBV27, the J gene TRBJ2-7, with D possibly being TRBD1 (6 bases). The V end was cut by 5 bases, the J end by 7 bases, with 15 bases between. Per germline, CDR1 MNHEY and CDR2 SMNVEV (reference sequence). The CDR3 covers 13 residues. The DNA for the CDR3 is TGTGCCAGCAGTCCGCTAACAGGGTTGGAGCAGTACTTC. This gives the protein CASSPLTGLEQYF.

This clone has more than one count but fewer than ten. The CDR3 spells CASSQSKGTYGYTF. CDR3 bases: TGCGCCAGCAGTCAATCGAAGGGTACCTATGGCTACACCTTC. This rearrangement joins TRBV23-1 to TRBJ1-2, with D uncertain. TRBV23-1 is known as an ORF, though its function is uncertain. Trimming removed 0 bases from V and 4 bases from J, with 9 bases in between. The CDR3 has 14 amino acids.

The CDR3 sequence is CASSLLAGGLTNTGELFF. The CDR3 DNA sequence: TGCGCCAGCAGCTTACTAGCGGGGGGACTTACGAACACCGGGGAGCTGTTTTTT. The gene calls are TRBV5-1 and TRBJ2-2, with 12 bases that match TRBD2. From germline, CDR1 is SGHRS and CDR2 YFSETQ. V shed 2 bases, J shed 0 bases, and the junction held 5 bases outside the gene matches. The CDR3 spans 18 residues. Based on the CDR3 plus reference TRBV5-1 and TRBJ2-2, the full variable domain is KAGVTQTPRYLIKTRGQQVTLSCSPISGHRSVSWYQQTPGQGLQFLFEYFSETQRNKGNFPGRFSGRQFSNSRSEMNVSTLELGDSALYLCASSLLAGGLTNTGELFFGEGSRLTVL.

Here the CDR3 reads CATSRGGQGGYSNQPQHF. The CDR3 nucleotides are TGTGCCACCAGCAGAGGTGGACAGGGGGGTTATAGCAATCAGCCCCAGCATTTT. This chain connects TRBV15 to TRBJ1-5; 10 nucleotides match TRBD1. Germline assignment: CDR1 LNHNV and CDR2 YYDKDF (reference sequence). The J segment lost 0 bases and the V segment lost 1 base, leaving 6 bases of the junction unmatched. The CDR3 is 18 residues long.

This sequence joins TRBV6-5 and TRBJ1-1; 7 bases match TRBD1. The CDR3 is 15 residues long. Germline CDR1 is MNHEY and CDR2 is SVGAGI. J lost 2 bases, V lost 6 bases, and 9 bases had no gene match. This CDR3 reads CASRNRGHLNTEAFF. In DNA form, the CDR3 reads TGTGCCAGCAGGAACAGGGGTCATTTAAACACTGAAGCTTTCTTT.

The J gene is TRBJ2-3, the V gene TRBV7-9; 7 bases align to TRBD2. V shed 5 bases, J shed 1 base, and the junction held 3 bases outside the gene matches. The CDR3 has 14 amino acids. Germline V gene data show CDR1 as SEHNR and CDR2 as FQNEAQ (reference sequence). The CDR3 sequence: CASSRSGGTDTQYF. The CDR3 DNA reads TGTGCCAGCAGCCGCAGCGGGGGCACAGATACGCAGTATTTT.

The V call is TRBV28, the J call TRBJ1-2; D remains unclear. Germline values: CDR1 MDHEN, CDR2 SYDVKM. The ends were cut back, 0 bases at V and 0 bases at J, with 8 bases in the middle. This CDR3 comprises 15 residues. The CDR3 nucleotides read TGTGCCAGCAGTTTATGGGCAGAAGCTAACTATGGCTACACCTTC. It specifies CASSLWAEANYGYTF.

This clone came up a few times. The V and J genes are TRBV25-1 and TRBJ1-2; D gene unclear. From germline, CDR1 is MGHDK and CDR2 SYGVNS. Trimming pared 1 base from V and 2 bases from J, leaving 8 bases between. This CDR3 has 14 amino acids. The CDR3 sequence is CASSEFPVNYGYTF. The CDR3 DNA sequence: TGTGCCAGCAGTGAATTTCCGGTCAACTATGGCTACACCTTC.